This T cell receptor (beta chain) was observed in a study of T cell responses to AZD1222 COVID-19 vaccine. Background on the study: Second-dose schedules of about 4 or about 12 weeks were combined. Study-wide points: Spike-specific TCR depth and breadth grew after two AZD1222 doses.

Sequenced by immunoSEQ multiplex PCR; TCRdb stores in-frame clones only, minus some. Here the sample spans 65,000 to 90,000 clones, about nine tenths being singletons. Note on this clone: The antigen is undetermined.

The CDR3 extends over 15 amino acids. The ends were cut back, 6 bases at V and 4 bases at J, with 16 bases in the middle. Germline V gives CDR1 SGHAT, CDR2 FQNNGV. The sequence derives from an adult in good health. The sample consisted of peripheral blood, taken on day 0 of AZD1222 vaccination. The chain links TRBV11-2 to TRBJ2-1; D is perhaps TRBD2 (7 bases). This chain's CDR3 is CASRHRRGAYNEQFF. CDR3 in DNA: TGTGCCAGCAGGCATAGACGGGGGGCGTACAATGAGCAGTTCTTC.